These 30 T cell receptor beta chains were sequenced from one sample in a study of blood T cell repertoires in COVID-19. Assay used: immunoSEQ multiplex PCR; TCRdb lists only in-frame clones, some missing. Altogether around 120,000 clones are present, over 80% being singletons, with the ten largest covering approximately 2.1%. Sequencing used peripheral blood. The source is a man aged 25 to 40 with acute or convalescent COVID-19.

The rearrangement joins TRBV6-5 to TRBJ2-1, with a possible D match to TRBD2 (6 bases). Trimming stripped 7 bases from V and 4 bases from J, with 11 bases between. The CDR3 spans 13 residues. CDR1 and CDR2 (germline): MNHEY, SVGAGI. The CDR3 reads CASNTGTYNEQFF. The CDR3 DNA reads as TGTGCCAGCAACACCGGGACTTACAATGAGCAGTTCTTC.

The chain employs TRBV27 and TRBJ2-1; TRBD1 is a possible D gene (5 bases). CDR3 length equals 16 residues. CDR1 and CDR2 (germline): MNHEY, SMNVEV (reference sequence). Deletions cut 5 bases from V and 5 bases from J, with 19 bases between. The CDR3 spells CASSPLGRGLHNEQFF. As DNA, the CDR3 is TGTGCCAGCAGTCCCCTCGGTAGGGGCCTCCACAATGAGCAGTTCTTC.

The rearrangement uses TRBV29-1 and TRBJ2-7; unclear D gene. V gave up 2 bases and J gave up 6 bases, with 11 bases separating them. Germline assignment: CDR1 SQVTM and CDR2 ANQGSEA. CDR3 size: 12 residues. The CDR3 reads CSVEPISGEQYV. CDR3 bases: TGCAGCGTTGAACCTATATCGGGCGAGCAGTACGTC.

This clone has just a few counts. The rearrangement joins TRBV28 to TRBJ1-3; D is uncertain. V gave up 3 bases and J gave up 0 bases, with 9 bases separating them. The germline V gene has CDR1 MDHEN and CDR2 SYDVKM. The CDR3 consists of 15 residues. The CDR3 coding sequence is TGTGCCAGCAGTTTCCCGGGGATCTCTGGAAACACCATATATTTT. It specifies CASSFPGISGNTIYF.

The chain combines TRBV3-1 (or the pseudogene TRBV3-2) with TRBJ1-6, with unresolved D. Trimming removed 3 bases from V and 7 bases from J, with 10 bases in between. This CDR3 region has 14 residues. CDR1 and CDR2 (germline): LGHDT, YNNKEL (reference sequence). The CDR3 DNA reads TGTGCCAGCAGCCATGGCCGGAGAAATTCACCCCTCCACTTT. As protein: CASSHGRRNSPLHF.

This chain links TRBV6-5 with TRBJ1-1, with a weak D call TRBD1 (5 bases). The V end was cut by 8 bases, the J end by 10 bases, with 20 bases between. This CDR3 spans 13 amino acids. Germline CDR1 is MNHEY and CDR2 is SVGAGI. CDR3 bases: TGTGCCAGCGGGTTCATCGGGGGGGGTGGAGCTTTCTTT. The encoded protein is CASGFIGGGGAFF.

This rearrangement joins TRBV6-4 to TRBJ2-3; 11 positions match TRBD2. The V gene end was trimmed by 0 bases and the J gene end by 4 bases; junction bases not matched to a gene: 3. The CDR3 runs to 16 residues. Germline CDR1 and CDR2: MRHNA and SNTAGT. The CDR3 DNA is TGTGCCAGCAGTGACTCTAGTAGCGGGGGGGCAGATACGCAGTATTTT. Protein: CASSDSSSGGADTQYF.

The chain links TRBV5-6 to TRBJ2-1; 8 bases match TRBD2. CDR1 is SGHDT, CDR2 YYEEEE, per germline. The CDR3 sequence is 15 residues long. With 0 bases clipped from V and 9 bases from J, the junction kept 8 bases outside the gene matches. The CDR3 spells CASSLGVREEGEQFF. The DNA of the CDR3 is TGTGCCAGCAGCTTGGGGGTGCGGGAGGAAGGTGAGCAGTTCTTC. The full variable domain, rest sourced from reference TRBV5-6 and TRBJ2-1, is DAGVTQSPTHLIKTRGQQVTLRCSPKSGHDTVSWYQQALGQGPQFIFQYYEEEERQRGNFPDRFSGHQFPNYSSELNVNALLLGDSALYLCASSLGVREEGEQFFGPGTRLTVL.

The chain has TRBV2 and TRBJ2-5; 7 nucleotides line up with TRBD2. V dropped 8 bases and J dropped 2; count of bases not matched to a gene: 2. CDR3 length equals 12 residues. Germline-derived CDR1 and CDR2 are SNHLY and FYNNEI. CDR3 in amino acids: CASGLVQETQYF. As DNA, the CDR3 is TGTGCCAGCGGACTAGTGCAAGAGACCCAGTACTTC. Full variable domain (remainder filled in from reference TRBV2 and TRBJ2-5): EPEVTQTPSHQVTQMGQEVILRCVPISNHLYFYWYRQILGQKVEFLVSFYNNEISEKSEIFDDQFSVERPDGSNFTLKIRSTKLEDSAMYFCASGLVQETQYFGPGTRLLVL.

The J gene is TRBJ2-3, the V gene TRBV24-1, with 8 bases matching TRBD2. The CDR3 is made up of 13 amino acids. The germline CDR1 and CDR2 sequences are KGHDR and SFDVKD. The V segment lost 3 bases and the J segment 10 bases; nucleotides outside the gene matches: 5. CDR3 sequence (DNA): TGTGCCACCAGTGATCACGGGGGGGAGTCGCAGTATTTT. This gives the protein CATSDHGGESQYF.

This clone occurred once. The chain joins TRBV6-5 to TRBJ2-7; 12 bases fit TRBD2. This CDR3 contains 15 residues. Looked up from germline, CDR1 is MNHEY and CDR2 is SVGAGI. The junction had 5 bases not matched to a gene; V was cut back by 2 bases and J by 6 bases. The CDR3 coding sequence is TGTGCCAGCAGTTACGCGACTAGCGGGGGTACCGAGCAGTACTTC. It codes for CASSYATSGGTEQYF.

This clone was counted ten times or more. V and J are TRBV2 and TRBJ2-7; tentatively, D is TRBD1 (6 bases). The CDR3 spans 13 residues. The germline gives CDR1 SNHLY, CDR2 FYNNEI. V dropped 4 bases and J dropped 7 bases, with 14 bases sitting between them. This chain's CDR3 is CASSVPGAGEQYF. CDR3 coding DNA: TGTGCCAGCAGTGTACCAGGGGCAGGGGAGCAGTACTTC.

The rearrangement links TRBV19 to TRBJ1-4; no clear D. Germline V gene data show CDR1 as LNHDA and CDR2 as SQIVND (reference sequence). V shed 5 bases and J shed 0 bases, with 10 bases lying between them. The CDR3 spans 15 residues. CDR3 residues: CASSQSHATNEKLFF. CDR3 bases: TGTGCCAGTAGTCAAAGCCACGCAACTAATGAAAAACTGTTTTTT.

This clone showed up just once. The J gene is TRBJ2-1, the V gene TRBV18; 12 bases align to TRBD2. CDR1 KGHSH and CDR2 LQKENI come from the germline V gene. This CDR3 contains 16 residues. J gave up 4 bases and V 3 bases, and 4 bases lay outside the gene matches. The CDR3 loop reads CASSPKLAGGYNEQFF. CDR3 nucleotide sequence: TGTGCCAGCTCACCTAAACTAGCGGGAGGATACAATGAGCAGTTCTTC.

CDR3 DNA: TGTGCCAGCAGACCTGACAGGGCAAACTTCTTCTCTGGAAACACCATATATTTT. Translation gives CASRPDRANFFSGNTIYF. V and J are TRBV11-2 and TRBJ1-3; TRBD1 aligns across 7 bases. This CDR3 comprises 18 residues. CDR1 is SGHAT, CDR2 FQNNGV, per germline. With 6 bases clipped from V and 0 bases from J, the junction kept 14 bases outside the gene matches. The full variable domain, completed using reference TRBV11-2 and TRBJ1-3, is EAGVAQSPRYKIIEKRQSVAFWCNPISGHATLYWYQQILGQGPKLLIQFQNNGVVDDSQLPKDRFSAERLKGVDSTLKIQPAKLEDSAVYLCASRPDRANFFSGNTIYFGEGSWLTVV.

The CDR3 sequence is CASSLGVRVDTQYF. The CDR3 bases are TGTGCCAGCAGCTTAGGAGTCCGGGTGGATACGCAGTATTTT. The chain carries TRBV7-2 and TRBJ2-3; D is ambiguous. This CDR3 region has 14 residues. Germline V gene data show CDR1 as SGHTA and CDR2 as FQGNSA. Trimming cost V 1 base and J 6 bases, with 11 bases left between them.

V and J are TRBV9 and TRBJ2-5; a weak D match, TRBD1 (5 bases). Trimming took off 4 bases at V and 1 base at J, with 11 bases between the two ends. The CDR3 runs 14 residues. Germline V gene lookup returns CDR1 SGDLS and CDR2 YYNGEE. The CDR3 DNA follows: TGTGCCAGCAGCCTTCAGGGTGGCCAAGAGACCCAGTACTTC. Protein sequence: CASSLQGGQETQYF.

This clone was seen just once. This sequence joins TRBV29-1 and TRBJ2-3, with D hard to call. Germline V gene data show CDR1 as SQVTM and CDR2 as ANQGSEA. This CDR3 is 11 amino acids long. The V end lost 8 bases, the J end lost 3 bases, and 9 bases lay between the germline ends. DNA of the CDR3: TGCAGCATCGAGGTGACAGATACGCAGTATTTT. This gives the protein CSIEVTDTQYF.

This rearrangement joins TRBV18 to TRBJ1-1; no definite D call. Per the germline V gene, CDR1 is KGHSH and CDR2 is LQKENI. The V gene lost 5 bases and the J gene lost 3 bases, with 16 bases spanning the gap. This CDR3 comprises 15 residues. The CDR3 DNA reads TGTGCCAGCTCAAGCGCAGGAGGAGAGCACACTGAAGCTTTCTTT. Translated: CASSSAGGEHTEAFF.

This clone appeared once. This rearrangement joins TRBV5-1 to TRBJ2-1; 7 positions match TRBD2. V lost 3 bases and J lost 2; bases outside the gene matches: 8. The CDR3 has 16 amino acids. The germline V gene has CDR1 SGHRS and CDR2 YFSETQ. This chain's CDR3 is CASSSGKLATYNEQFF. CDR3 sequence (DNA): TGCGCCAGCAGCTCCGGAAAACTAGCGACCTACAATGAGCAGTTCTTC.

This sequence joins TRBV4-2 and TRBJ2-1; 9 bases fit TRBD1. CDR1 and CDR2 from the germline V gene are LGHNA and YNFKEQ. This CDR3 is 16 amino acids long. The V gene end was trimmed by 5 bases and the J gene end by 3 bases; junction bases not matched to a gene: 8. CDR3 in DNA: TGTGCCAGCAGCACCTCCGGGACAGGGATCTACAATGAGCAGTTCTTC. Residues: CASSTSGTGIYNEQFF.

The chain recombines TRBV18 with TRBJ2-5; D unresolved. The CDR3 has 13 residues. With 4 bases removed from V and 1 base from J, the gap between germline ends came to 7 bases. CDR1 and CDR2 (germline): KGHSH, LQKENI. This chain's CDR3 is CASSLRSQETQYF. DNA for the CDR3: TGTGCCAGCTCACTCCGCAGCCAAGAGACCCAGTACTTC.

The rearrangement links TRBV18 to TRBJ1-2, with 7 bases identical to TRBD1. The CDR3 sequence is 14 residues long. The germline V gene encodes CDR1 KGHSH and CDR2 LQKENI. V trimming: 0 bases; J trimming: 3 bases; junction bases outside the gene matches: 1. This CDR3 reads CASSPPGTDYGYTF. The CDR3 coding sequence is TGTGCCAGCTCACCACCGGGGACAGACTATGGCTACACCTTC.

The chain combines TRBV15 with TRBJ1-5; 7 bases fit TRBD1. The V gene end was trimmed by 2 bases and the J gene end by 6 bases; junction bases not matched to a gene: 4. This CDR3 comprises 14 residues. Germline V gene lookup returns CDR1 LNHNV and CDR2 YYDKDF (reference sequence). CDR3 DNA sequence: TGTGCCACCAGCAGAAACAGGGGCTCTCAGCCCCAGCATTTT. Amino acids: CATSRNRGSQPQHF.

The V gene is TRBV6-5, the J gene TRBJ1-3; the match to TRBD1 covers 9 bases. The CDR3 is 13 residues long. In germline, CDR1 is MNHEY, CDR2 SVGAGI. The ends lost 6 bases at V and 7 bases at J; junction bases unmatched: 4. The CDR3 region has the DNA TGTGCCAGCAGAGGACAGGGGATCAACACCATATATTTT. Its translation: CASRGQGINTIYF.

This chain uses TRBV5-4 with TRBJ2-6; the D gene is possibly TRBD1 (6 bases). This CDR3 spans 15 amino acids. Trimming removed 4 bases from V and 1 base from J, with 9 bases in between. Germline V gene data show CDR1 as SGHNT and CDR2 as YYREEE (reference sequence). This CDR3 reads CASSIQGSGANVLTF. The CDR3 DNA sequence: TGTGCCAGCAGCATCCAGGGGTCTGGGGCCAACGTCCTGACTTTC. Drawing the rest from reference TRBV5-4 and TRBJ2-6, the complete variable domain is ETGVTQSPTHLIKTRGQQVTLRCSSQSGHNTVSWYQQALGQGPQFIFQYYREEENGRGNFPPRFSGLQFPNYSSELNVNALELDDSALYLCASSIQGSGANVLTFGAGSRLTVL.

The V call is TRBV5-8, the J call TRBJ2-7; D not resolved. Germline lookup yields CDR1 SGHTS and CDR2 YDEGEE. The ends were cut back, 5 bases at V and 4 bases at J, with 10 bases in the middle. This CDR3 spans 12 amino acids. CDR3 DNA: TGTGCCAGCAGGACGGGTCGTTACGAGCAGTACTTC. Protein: CASRTGRYEQYF.

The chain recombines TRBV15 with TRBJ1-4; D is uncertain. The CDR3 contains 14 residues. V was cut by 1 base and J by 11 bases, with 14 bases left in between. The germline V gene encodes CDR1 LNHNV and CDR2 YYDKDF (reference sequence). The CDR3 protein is CATSRVLAIGKLFF. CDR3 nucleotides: TGTGCCACCAGCAGAGTCTTGGCCATCGGGAAACTGTTTTTT.

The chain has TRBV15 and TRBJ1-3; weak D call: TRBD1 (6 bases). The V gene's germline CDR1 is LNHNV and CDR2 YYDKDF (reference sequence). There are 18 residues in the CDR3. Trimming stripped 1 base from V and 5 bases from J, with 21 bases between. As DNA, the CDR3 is TGTGCCACCAGCAGAGCCCGTCCGGGACAAGTCCCCCGAAACACCATATATTTT. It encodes CATSRARPGQVPRNTIYF.

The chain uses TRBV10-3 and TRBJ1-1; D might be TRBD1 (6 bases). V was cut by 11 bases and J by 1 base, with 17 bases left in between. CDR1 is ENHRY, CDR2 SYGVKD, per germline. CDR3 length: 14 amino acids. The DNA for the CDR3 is TGTGCCTCGAAAGGGGGAGAAGGGAACACTGAAGCTTTCTTT. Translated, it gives CASKGGEGNTEAFF.